This T cell receptor beta chain was found in a study of blood T cell repertoires in COVID-19 (TCRdb year 2020). Study-wide context: Samples covering the acute and convalescent phases of COVID-19 were provided by collaborators in the United States, Italy and Spain. The prospective study material was composed of cDNA or gDNA derived from T cells, B-cell-depleted T cells, or PBMCs. Subjects who had been exposed to COVID-19, were actively infected with it, or had recovered from it provided the deeply sampled blood TCRbeta repertoires that made up the dataset. The repertoires were released in a freely available public database meant as a resource for research on the immune response to SARS-CoV-2. The samples were drawn from two sources: the first 160 participants of the ongoing ImmuneRACE study, and 1,200 or so subjects contributed by 6 global collaborators. Where available, HLA class I and class II types were obtained from metadata supplied by the sample provider rather than from assay-based typing. The sample metadata nearly always contained a de-identified subject ID, COVID-19 status, age in years and sex. Results the study describes overall, beyond this receptor: Clinical and demographic metadata were provided uncurated, with the amount varying by source and participant.

TCRbeta CDR3 regions were amplified from genomic DNA by means of the immunoSEQ Assay, a bias-controlled multiplex PCR. The study's own analysis went as follows. The number of nucleated cells in each sample was estimated by amplification of reference gene primers within the assay. Sequence reads were collapsed and filtered to measure the absolute abundance of every unique TCRbeta CDR3 rearrangement. For each sample, productive Simpson clonality was calculated as the square root of Simpson's diversity index over productive rearrangements. TCRdb provides this immuneACCESS table in a form limited to in-frame rearrangements. Some clones are lacking; in checked studies, under half of them reflect an unresolved V gene, and why the rest are absent is not known. For V, J and clone size, that table is used; D and trimming come from the DNA. The sample profile shows around 49,000 clones; 81% of them were found once. Together, the top ten hold about 20% of the sample.

This clone was counted a few times. No antigen is known for it. The junction departs from germline at one end; a sequencing error may be responsible. One collaborating source in Seattle enrolled patients while the patients were actively infected and followed the patients over time throughout the course of disease. Collaborating institutions collected whole blood in K2EDTA tubes following their own protocols. For TCRbeta analysis, collaborator samples were shipped as frozen whole blood, as isolated PBMCs, or as DNA extracted from either sample type. CDR1 MNHEY and CDR2 SVGAGI are derived from the germline V gene. The CDR3 numbers 12 residues from cysteine through phenylalanine. Of all the DNA, just the CDR3 is kept, 36 bases in frame from base 1.

The sequence came from a woman older than 75 with COVID-19, enrolled during active disease. The chain joins TRBV6-5 to TRBJ2-7; the D gene is perhaps TRBD2, from 6 matching bases. Sequenced input: peripheral blood. The DNA reads TGTGCCAGCAGTTACTCGGGCCGGGAGATTAACTTC. It encodes CASSYSGREINF.